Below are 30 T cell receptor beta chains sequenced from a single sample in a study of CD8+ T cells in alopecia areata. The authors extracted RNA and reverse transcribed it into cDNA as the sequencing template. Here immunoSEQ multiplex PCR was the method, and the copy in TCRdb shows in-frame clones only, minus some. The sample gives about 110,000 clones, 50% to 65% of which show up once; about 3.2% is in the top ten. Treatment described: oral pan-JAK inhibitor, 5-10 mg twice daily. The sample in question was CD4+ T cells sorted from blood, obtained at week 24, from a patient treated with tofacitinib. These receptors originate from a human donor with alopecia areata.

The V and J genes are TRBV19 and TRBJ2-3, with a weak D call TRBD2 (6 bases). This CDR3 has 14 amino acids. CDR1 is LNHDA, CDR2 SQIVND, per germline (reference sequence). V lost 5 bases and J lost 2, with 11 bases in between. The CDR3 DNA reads TGTGCCAGTAGTCGACTAGAACTCACAGATACGCAGTATTTT. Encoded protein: CASSRLELTDTQYF.

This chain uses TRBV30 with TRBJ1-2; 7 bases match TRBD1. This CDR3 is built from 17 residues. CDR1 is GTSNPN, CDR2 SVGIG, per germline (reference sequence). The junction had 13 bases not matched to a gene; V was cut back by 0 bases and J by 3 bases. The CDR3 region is CAWSVQFPGQTYYGYTF. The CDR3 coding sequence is TGTGCCTGGAGTGTACAATTTCCGGGACAGACCTACTATGGCTACACCTTC.

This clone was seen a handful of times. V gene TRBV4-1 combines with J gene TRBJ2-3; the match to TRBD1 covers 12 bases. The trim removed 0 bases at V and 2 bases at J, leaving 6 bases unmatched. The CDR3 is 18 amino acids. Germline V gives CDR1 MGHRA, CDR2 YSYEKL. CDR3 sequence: CASSQERMGQGATDTQYF. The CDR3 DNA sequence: TGCGCCAGCAGCCAAGAACGGATGGGACAGGGGGCCACAGATACGCAGTATTTT.

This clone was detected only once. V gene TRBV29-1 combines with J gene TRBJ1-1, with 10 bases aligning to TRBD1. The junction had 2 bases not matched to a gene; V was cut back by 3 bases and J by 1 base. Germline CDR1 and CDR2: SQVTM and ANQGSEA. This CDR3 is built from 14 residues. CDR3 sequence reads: CSVEGTGANTEAFF. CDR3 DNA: TGCAGCGTTGAGGGGACAGGGGCGAACACTGAAGCTTTCTTT.

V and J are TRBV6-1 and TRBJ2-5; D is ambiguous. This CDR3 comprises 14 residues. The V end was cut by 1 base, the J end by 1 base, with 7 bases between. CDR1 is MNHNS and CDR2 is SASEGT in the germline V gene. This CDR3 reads CASSEGAGQETQYF. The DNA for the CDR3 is TGTGCCAGCAGTGAAGGAGCAGGCCAAGAGACCCAGTACTTC.

CDR3 region: CASLRSGGMNEQFF. The CDR3 DNA is TGCGCCAGCCTCCGTAGCGGGGGGATGAATGAGCAGTTCTTC. J is TRBJ2-1 and V is TRBV10-2; 10 bases are a match to TRBD2. CDR1 WSHSY and CDR2 SAAADI come from the germline V gene. J gave up 7 bases and V 8 bases, and 8 bases lay outside the gene matches. The CDR3 has 14 amino acids.

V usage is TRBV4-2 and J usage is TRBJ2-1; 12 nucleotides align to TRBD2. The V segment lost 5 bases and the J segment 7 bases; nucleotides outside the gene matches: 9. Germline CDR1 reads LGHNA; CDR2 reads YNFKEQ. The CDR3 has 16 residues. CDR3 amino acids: CASSSRLAGGWNEQFF. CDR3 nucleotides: TGTGCCAGCAGCTCCCGGCTAGCGGGGGGGTGGAATGAGCAGTTCTTC.

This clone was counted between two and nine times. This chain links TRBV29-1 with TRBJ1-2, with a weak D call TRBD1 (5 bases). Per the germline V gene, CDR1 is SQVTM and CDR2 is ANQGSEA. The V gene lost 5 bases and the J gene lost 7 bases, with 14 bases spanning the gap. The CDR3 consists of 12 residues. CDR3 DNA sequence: TGCAGCGTTTTCGTGCAGGGCCTTGGCTACACCTTC. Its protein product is CSVFVQGLGYTF.

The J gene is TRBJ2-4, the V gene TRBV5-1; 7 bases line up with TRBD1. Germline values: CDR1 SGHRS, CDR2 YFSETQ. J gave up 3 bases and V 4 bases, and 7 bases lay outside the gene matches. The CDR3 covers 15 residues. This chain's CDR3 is CASSRYDRDKNIQYF. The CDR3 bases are TGCGCCAGCAGCCGTTACGACAGGGACAAAAACATTCAGTACTTC.

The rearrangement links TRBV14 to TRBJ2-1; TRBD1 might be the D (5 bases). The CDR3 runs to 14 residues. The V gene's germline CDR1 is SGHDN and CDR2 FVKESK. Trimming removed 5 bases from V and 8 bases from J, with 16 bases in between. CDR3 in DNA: TGTGCCAGCAGCAGACTCGACAGTGTGGATGAGCAGTTCTTC. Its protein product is CASSRLDSVDEQFF.

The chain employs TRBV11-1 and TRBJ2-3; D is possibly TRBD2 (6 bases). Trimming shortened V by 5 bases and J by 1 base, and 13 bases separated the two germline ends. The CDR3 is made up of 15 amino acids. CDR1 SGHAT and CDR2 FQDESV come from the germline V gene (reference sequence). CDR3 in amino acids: CASSRGGTGTDTQYF. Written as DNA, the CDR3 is TGTGCCAGCAGCCGGGGCGGGACTGGCACAGATACGCAGTATTTT.

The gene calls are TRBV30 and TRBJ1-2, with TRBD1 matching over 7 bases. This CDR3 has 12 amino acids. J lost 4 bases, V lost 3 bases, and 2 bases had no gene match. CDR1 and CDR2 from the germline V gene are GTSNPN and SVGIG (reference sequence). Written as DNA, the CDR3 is TGTGCCTGGAGCCGACAGGGCTATGGCTACACCTTC. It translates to CAWSRQGYGYTF.

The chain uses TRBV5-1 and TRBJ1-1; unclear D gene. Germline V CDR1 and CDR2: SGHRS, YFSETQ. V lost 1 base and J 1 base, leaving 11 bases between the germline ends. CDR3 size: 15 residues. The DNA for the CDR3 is TGCGCCAGCAGCTTGTTCGGGCGGGGGAACACTGAAGCTTTCTTT. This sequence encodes CASSLFGRGNTEAFF.

The DNA of the CDR3 is TGTGCCAGCAGCCAAGATTTACAGTATGGCTACACCTTC. It is translated as CASSQDLQYGYTF. This chain links TRBV4-2 with TRBJ1-2, with D unclear. The CDR3 loop spans 13 amino acids. Trimming took off 0 bases at V and 5 bases at J, with 7 bases between the two ends. CDR1 and CDR2 from the germline V gene are LGHNA and YNFKEQ.

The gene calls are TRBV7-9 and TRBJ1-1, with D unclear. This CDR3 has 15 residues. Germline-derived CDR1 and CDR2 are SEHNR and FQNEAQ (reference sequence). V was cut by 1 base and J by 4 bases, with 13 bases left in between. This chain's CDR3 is CASSLGRSASTEAFF. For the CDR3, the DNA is TGTGCCAGCAGCTTAGGGCGGTCTGCCTCCACTGAAGCTTTCTTT.

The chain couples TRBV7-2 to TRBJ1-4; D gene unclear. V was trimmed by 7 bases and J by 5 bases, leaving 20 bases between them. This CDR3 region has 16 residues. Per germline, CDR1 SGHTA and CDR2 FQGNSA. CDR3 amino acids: CASTTSSGRRNEKLFF. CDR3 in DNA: TGTGCCAGCACCACATCCTCCGGTCGAAGGAATGAAAAACTGTTTTTT. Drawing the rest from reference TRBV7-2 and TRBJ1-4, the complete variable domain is GAGVSQSPSNKVTEKGKDVELRCDPISGHTALYWYRQSLGQGLEFLIYFQGNSAPDKSGLPSDRFSAERTGGSVSTLTIQRTQQEDSAVYLCASTTSSGRRNEKLFFGSGTQLSVL.

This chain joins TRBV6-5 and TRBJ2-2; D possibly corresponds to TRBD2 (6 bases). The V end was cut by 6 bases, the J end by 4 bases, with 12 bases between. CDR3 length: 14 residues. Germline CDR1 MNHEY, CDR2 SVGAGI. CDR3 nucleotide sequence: TGTGCCAGCAGAACGGGGGTGGGCACCGGGGAGCTGTTTTTT. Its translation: CASRTGVGTGELFF.

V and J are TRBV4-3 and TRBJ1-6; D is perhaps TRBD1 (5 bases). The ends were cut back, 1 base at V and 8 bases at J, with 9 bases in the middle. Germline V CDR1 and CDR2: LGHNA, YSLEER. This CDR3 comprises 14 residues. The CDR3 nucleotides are TGCGCCAGCAGCCAAGGCAGGGTTGATTCACCCCTCCACTTT. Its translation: CASSQGRVDSPLHF.

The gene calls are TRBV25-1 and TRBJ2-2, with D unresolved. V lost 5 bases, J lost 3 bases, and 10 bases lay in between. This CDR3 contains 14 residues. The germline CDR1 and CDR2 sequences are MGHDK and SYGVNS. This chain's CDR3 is CASSRGGDTGELFF. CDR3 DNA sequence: TGTGCCAGCAGTAGAGGTGGGGACACCGGGGAGCTGTTTTTT.

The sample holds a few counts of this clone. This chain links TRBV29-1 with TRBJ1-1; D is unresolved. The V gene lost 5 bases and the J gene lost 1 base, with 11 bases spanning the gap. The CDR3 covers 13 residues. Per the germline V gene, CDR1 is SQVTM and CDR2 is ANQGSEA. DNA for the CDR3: TGCAGCGTTTCCGTCCACCCGAACACTGAAGCTTTCTTT. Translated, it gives CSVSVHPNTEAFF. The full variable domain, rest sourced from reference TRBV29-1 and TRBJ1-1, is SAVISQKPSRDICQRGTSLTIQCQVDSQVTMMFWYRQQPGQSLTLIATANQGSEATYESGFVIDKFPISRPNLTFSTLTVSNMSPEDSSIYLCSVSVHPNTEAFFGQGTRLTVV.

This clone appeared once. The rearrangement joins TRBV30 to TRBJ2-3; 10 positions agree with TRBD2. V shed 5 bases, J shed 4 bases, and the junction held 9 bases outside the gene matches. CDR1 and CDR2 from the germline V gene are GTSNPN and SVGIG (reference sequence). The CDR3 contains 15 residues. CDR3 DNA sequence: TGTGCCTGGGGAGTAGCGGGGGGCCTCGCAGATACGCAGTATTTT. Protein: CAWGVAGGLADTQYF.

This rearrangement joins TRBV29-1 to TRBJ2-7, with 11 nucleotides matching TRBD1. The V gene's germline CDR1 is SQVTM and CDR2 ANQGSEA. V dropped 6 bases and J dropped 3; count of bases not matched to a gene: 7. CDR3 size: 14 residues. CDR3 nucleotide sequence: TGCAGCGTCCGAGCCGGGACAGGGGGCTACGAGCAGTACTTC. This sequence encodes CSVRAGTGGYEQYF.

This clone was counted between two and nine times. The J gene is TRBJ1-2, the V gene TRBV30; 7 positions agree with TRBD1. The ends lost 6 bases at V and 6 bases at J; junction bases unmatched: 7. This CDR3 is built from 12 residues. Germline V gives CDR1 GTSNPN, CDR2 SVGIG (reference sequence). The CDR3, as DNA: TGTGCCTGTTGGGGTAGGGGGCATGGCTACACCTTC. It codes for CACWGRGHGYTF.

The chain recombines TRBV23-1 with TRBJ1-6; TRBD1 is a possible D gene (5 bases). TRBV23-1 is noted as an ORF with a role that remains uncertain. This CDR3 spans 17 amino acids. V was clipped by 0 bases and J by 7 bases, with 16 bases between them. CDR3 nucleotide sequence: TGCGCCAGCAGTCAATCAGGCAGGGTTTCGGGCAATTCACCCCTCCACTTT. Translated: CASSQSGRVSGNSPLHF.

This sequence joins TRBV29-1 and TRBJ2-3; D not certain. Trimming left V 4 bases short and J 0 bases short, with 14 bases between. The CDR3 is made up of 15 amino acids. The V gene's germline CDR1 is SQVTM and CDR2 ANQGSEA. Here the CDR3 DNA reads TGCAGCGTTGTGGAAAGGGCCGTAAGCACAGATACGCAGTATTTT. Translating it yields CSVVERAVSTDTQYF.

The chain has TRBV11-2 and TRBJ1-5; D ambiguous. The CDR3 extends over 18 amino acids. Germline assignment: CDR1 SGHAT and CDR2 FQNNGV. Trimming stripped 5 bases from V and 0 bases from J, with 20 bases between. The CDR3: CASSPNSPTVLSNQPQHF. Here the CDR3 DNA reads TGTGCCAGCAGCCCCAATTCCCCGACGGTACTTAGCAATCAGCCCCAGCATTTT.

The CDR3 sequence: CASSVGTSPREQFF. CDR3 in DNA: TGTGCCAGCAGCGTAGGGACTAGCCCTAGGGAGCAGTTCTTC. The V and J genes are TRBV9 and TRBJ2-1; TRBD2 matches at 8 bases. There are 14 residues in the CDR3. The V gene end was trimmed by 0 bases and the J gene end by 10 bases; junction bases not matched to a gene: 6. CDR1 SGDLS and CDR2 YYNGEE come from the germline V gene.

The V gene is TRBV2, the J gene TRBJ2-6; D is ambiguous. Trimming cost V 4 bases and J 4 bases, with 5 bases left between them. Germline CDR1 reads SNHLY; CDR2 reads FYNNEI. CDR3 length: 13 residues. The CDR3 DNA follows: TGTGCCAGCAGTGTAGAAGGGGCCAACGTCCTGACTTTC. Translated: CASSVEGANVLTF.

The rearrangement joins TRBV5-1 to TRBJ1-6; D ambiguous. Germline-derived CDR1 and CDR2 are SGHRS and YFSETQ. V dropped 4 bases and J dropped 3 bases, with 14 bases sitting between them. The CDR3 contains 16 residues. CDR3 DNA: TGCGCCAGCAGCCTCACCGGCCCAGTCTATAATTCACCCCTCCACTTT. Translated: CASSLTGPVYNSPLHF.

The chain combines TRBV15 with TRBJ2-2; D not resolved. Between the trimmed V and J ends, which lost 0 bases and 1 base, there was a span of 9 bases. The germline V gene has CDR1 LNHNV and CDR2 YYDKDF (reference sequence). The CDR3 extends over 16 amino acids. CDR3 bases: TGTGCCACCAGCAGAGATCAGATAGGGAACACCGGGGAGCTGTTTTTT. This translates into CATSRDQIGNTGELFF.